This T cell receptor (beta chain) was captured by sequencing in a study of cytomegalovirus exposure and HLA in healthy donors. General study results and limits: The authors enumerated under 200 TCR beta chains as linked to cytomegalovirus. There were some V segments, including TRBV6-2 and TRBV6-3, excluded as indistinguishable.

The table lists this clone with a few counts. Antigen specificity is unknown. This CDR3 comprises 14 residues. Looked up from germline, CDR1 is SGHDT and CDR2 is YYEEEE. V lost 4 bases, J lost 10 bases, and 20 bases lay in between. Both 60 Vbeta primers and 13 Jbeta primers went into the PCR. Measured with immunoSEQ multiplex PCR; TCRdb has only the in-frame clones, and not every one. In the table there are more than 45,000 clones, around four fifths of which are singletons. The chain joins TRBV5-6 to TRBJ1-1, with D unclear. Sequenced input: PBMCs. The clonotype was recovered from a man under 40 in good health and CMV-seronegative. The chain's CDR3 is CASSPGLSARGAFF. The CDR3 DNA follows: TGTGCCAGCAGCCCCGGCCTCTCCGCTAGAGGAGCTTTCTTT.